These T cell receptor beta chains were read from a single sample in a study of cytomegalovirus exposure and HLA in healthy donors. Libraries were prepared by immunoSEQ multiplex PCR; TCRdb keeps only in-frame clonotypes and omits some of them. Among roughly 250,000 clones listed, around 88% were seen once. Sample: PBMCs. The receptor source for this set is a woman aged 25 to 45 in good health and CMV-seropositive. CDR3s include the opening cysteine and the closing phenylalanine or tryptophan. A D gene is named only where the DNA matches it firmly. For some rows the clone size is stated as once, few or many, or as a class when expanded; others skip it.

j_gene,v_gene,d_gene,abundance,CDR3aa,CDR3nt
TRBJ2-3,TRBV27,TRBD2,-,CASSLAGVRTDTQYF,TGTGCCAGCAGCCTAGCGGGAGTCCGCACAGATACGCAGTATTTT
TRBJ1-3,TRBV5-1,-,once,CASSLVGILSGNTIYF,TGCGCCAGCAGCTTGGTGGGCATCCTCTCTGGAAACACCATATATTTT
TRBJ1-1,TRBV5-1,-,-,CASSLFGNTEAFF,TGCGCCAGCAGCTTGTTCGGGAACACTGAAGCTTTCTTT
TRBJ1-1,TRBV19,-,-,CASGTGLENTEAFF,TGTGCCAGTGGCACAGGGTTGGAGAACACTGAAGCTTTCTTT
TRBJ2-1,TRBV2,-,-,CASNSRVLFF,TGTGCCAGCAATAGTAGAGTTCTGTTCTTC
TRBJ2-7,TRBV19,TRBD2,-,CASSISGSFNEQYF,TGTGCCAGTAGTATTAGCGGGAGTTTCAACGAGCAGTACTTC
TRBJ2-4,TRBV14,TRBD1,-,CASSPRGGPDIQYF,TGTGCCAGCAGCCCGAGAGGGGGCCCGGACATTCAGTACTTC
TRBJ1-2,TRBV25-1,-,-,CASSSLSYGYTF,TGTGCCAGTTCTTCCCTCAGCTATGGCTACACCTTC
TRBJ2-2,TRBV2,TRBD1,-,CASSTLQGANTGELFF,TGTGCCAGCAGTACACTCCAGGGGGCTAACACCGGGGAGCTGTTTTTT
TRBJ2-1,TRBV13,-,-,CASSVANEQFF,TGTGCCAGCAGCGTGGCAAATGAGCAGTTCTTC
TRBJ2-2,TRBV5-1,TRBD2,-,CASSLGLAGQYGGELFF,TGCGCCAGCAGCTTGGGGCTAGCGGGACAGTATGGCGGGGAGCTGTTTTTT
TRBJ1-2,TRBV5-6,TRBD1,-,CASSQRDRQLGYTF,TGTGCCAGCAGCCAAAGGGACAGACAGCTTGGATACACCTTC
TRBJ2-5,TRBV11-1,-,-,CASRLKRSGAFQETQYF,TGTGCCAGCAGGTTAAAACGTTCAGGGGCCTTCCAAGAGACCCAGTACTTC
TRBJ2-2,TRBV19,TRBD1,-,CASSMLSGTGLNGELFF,TGTGCCAGTAGTATGCTTTCCGGGACAGGGTTGAACGGGGAGCTGTTTTTT
TRBJ2-3,TRBV7-8,TRBD2,-,CASSLLTGLADGTDTQYF,TGTGCCAGCAGCTTACTTACGGGACTAGCGGATGGCACAGATACGCAGTATTTT
TRBJ2-7,TRBV5-1,-,-,CASSSDRLTGQYF,TGCGCCAGCAGCTCCGACAGACTTACTGGGCAGTACTTC
TRBJ2-3,TRBV7-9,TRBD1,-,CASSLYIGTGTDTQYF,TGTGCCAGCAGCCTATACATCGGGACAGGGACAGATACGCAGTATTTT
TRBJ1-4,TRBV2,TRBD1,-,CASSEGDSNEKLFF,TGTGCCAGCAGTGAAGGGGACAGTAATGAAAAACTGTTTTTT
TRBJ1-5,TRBV18,-,-,CASSPSGRDNQPQHF,TGTGCCAGCTCACCAAGCGGCCGGGACAATCAGCCCCAGCATTTT
TRBJ1-1,TRBV5-1,-,-,CASSSGPTGMNTEAFF,TGCGCCAGCAGCTCGGGCCCCACAGGGATGAACACTGAAGCTTTCTTT